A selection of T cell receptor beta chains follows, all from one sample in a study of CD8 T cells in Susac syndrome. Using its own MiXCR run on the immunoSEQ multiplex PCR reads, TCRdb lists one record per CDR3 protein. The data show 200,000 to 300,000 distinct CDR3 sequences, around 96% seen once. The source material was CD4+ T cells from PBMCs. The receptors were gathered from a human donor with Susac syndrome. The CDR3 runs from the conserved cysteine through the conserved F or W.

CASSIRDRLFF 11 TRBV7-9
CAWSDTGTSGSSYEQYF 17 TRBV30
CSVGGDSQYEQYF 13 TRBV29-1
CSVSRYNEKLFF 12 TRBV29-1
CASSFPGKHYGYTF 14 TRBV12-3/TRBV12-4
CASSVAGANTEAFF 14 TRBV9
CASSPRLAGVRNTGELFF 18 TRBV6-2/TRBV6-3
CASIQSGSLNTEAFF 15 TRBV28
CASSLWLAGGDEQFF 15 TRBV12-3/TRBV12-4
CSVDRVSAGGPHGGEQYF 18 TRBV29-1
CASSLRQGPLEEQYF 15 TRBV11-3
CASSDSPGSSYEQYF 15 TRBV5-1
CASSLSSDRAGGYTF 15 TRBV7-3
CASSHSSGSYEQFF 14 TRBV3-1
CASRAGTASNQPQHF 15 TRBV7-6
CSVAWDRYNEQFF 13 TRBV29-1
CASSVAQLPEQYF 13 TRBV9
CASSQVKFGSLGIEQYF 17 TRBV4-1
CASSPIDRANEQFF 14 TRBV27
CASSLAVNEQFF 12 TRBV5-6
CASSWVYGTYNEQFF 15 TRBV28
CASSQVPTGVPGELFF 16 TRBV3-1
CSGASFDGYTF 11 TRBV20-1
CASSTGGSSYEQYF 14 TRBV5-1
CASSPRRGDRAYGYTF 16 TRBV4-2
CASSLVSPVGGYTF 14 TRBV13
CATRRQADTQYF 12 TRBV12-3/TRBV12-4
CASSVTTDFSGANVLTF 17 TRBV9
CASSFSPSREKLFF 14 TRBV7-9